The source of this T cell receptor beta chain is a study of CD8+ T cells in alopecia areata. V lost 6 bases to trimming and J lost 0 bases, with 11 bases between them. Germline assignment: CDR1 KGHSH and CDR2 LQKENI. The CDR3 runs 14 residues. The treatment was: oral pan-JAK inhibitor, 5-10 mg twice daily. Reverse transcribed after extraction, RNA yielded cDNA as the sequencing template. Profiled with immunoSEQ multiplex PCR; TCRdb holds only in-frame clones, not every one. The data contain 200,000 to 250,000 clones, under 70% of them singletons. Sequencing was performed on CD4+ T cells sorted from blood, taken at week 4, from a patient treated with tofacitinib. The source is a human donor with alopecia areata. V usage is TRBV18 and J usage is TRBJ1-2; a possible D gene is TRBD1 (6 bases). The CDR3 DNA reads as TGTGCCAGCTCCGAGTGGACAGCTAACTATGGCTACACCTTC. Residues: CASSEWTANYGYTF.